This T cell receptor (beta chain) was documented in a study of beta chain features in type 1 diabetes. Germline CDR1 reads GTSNPN; CDR2 reads SVGIG (reference sequence). Trimming left V 4 bases short and J 0 bases short, with 9 bases between. The CDR3 consists of 14 residues. Of the isolated RNA, all was reverse transcribed, and so the sequenced material was expressed TCRB transcripts. There were approximately 3.5 million reads on average in the naive, central memory and regulatory T cell samples. Repertoires were generated with immunoSEQ multiplex PCR, while TCRdb's copy carries only in-frame clones and drops some. The top ten clones hold about 0.6% of a sample with roughly 140,000 clones, around 8% of them seen once.

The chain combines TRBV30 with TRBJ2-2; D is uncertain. This clonotype originated in a man aged 18-30 years in good health. Material for sequencing was central memory CD4+ T cells from blood. The CDR3 region is CAWIRGTNTGELFF. The DNA of the CDR3 is TGTGCCTGGATTAGAGGAACGAACACCGGGGAGCTGTTTTTT.